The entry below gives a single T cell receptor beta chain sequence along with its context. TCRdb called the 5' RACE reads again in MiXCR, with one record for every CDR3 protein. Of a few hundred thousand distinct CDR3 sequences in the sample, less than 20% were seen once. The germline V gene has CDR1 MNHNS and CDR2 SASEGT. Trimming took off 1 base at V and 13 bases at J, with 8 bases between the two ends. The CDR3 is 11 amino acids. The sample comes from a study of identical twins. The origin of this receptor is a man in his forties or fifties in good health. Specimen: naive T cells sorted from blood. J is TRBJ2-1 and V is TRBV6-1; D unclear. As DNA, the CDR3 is TGTGCCAGCAGTGAAGTCACAGTACAGTTCTTC. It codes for CASSEVTVQFF.